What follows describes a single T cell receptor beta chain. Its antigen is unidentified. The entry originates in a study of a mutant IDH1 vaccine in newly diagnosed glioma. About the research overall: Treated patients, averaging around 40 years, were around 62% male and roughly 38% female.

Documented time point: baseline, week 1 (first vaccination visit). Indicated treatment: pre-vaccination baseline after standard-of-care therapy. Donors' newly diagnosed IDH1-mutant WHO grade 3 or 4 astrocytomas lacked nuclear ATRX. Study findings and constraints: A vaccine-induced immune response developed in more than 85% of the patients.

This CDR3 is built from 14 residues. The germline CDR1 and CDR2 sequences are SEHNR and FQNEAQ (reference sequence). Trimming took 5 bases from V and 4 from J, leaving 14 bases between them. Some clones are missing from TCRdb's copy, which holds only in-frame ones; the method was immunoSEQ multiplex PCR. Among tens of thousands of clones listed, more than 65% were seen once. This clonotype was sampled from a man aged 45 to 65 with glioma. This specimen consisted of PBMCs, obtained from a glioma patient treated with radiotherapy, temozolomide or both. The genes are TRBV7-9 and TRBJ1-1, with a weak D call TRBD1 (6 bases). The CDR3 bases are TGTGCCAGCAGCATACAGGGCGCGGTCACTGAAGCTTTCTTT. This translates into CASSIQGAVTEAFF.